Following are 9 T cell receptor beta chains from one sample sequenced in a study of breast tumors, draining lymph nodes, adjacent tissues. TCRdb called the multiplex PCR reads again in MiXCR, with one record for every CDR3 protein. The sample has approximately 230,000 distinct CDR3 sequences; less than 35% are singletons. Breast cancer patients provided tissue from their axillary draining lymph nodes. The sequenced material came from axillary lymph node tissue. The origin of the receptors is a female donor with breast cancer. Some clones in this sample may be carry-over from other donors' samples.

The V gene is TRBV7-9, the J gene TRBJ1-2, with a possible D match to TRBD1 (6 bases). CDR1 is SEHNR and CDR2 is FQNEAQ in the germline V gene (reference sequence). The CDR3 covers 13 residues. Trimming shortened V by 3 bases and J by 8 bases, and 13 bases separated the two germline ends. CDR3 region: CASSFFTGSGYTF. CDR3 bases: TGTGCCAGCAGCTTCTTTACAGGGTCGGGCTACACCTTC.

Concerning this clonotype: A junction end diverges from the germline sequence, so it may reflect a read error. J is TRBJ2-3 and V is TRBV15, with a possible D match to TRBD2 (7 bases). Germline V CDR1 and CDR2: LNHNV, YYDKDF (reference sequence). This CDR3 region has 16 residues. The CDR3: CATSRGGLTVTDTQYF. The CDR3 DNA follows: TGTGCCACTAGCAGAGGGGGACTAACGGTCACAGATACGCAGTATTTT.

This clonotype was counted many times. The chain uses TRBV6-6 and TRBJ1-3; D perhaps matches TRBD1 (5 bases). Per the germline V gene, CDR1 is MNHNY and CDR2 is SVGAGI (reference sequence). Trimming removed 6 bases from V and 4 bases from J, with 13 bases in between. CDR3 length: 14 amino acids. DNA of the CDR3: TGTGCCAGCAGGGCCGGGGGGGAGGGAAACACCATATATTTT. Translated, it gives CASRAGGEGNTIYF.

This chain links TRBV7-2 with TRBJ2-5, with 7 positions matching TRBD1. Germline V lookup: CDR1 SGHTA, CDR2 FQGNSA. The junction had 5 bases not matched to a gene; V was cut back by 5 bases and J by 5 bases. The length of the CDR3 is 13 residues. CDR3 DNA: TGTGCCAGCAGCCCACAGGACAGGGAGACCCAGTACTTC. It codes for CASSPQDRETQYF.

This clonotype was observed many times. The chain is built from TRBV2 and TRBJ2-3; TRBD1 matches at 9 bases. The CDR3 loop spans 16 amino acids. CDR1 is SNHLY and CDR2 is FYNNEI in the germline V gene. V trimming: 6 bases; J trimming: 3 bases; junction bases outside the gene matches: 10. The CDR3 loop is CASRAHRGLGTDTQYF. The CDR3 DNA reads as TGTGCCAGCAGAGCCCACAGGGGGCTTGGAACAGATACGCAGTATTTT.

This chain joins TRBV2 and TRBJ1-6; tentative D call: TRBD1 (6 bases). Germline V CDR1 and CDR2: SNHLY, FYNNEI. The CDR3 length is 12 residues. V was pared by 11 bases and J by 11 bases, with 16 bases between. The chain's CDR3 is CARCSQGTPLHF. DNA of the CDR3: TGTGCCCGTTGTTCGCAGGGGACACCCCTCCACTTT.

The CDR3 here is CASSHLTGVTHGYTF. The CDR3 DNA reads as TGTGCCAGCAGTCACTTGACAGGGGTGACACATGGCTACACCTTC. This chain uses TRBV6-5 with TRBJ1-2, with 8 positions matching TRBD1. This CDR3 contains 15 residues. Looked up from germline, CDR1 is MNHEY and CDR2 is SVGAGI. V lost 5 bases and J lost 6; bases outside the gene matches: 11.

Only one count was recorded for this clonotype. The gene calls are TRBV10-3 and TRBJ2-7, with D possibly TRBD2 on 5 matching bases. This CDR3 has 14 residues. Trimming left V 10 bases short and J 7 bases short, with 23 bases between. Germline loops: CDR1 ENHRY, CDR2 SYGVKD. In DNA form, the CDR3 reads TGTGCCAGCGGTGACCTGGGCAGTCGGAGGGAGCAGTACTTC. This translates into CASGDLGSRREQYF.

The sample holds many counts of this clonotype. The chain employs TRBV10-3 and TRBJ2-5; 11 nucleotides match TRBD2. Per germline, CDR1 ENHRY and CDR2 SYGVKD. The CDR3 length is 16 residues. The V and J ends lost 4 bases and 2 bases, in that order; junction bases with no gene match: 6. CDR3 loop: CAISARLAGRQETQYF. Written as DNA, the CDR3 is TGTGCCATCAGTGCTAGACTAGCGGGGCGACAAGAGACCCAGTACTTC.